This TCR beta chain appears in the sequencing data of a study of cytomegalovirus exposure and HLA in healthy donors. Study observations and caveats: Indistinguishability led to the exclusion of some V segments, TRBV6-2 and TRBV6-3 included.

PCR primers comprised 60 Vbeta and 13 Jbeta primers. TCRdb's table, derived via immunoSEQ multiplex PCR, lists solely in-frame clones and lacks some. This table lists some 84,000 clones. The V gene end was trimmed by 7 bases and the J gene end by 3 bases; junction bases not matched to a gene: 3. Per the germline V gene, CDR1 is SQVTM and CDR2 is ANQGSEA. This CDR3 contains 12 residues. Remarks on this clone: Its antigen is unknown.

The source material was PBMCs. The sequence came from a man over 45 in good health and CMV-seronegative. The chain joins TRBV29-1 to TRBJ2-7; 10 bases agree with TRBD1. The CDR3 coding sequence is TGCAGCGCTGGACAGGGGGACTACGAGCAGTACTTC. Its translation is CSAGQGDYEQYF.